This TCR beta chain was recorded in a study of beta chain features in type 1 diabetes. Points from the study as a whole: TCRB CDR3s from Type 1 diabetes patients were moderately but significantly shorter in all four CD4+ subsets.

The germline gives CDR1 SGHTA, CDR2 FQGNSA. The germline V and J ends were trimmed by 5 bases and 5 bases, with 16 bases remaining between them. The CDR3 contains 15 residues. This clone was recorded a few times. The antigen remains unidentified. Expressed TCRB transcripts were sequenced after all isolated RNA was converted to cDNA. Produced via immunoSEQ multiplex PCR; TCRdb's table is partial and in-frame only. The table lists a few hundred thousand clones, 16% of them singletons. The TCR comes from a man younger than 40 with type 1 diabetes. V gene TRBV7-2 combines with J gene TRBJ2-1; weak D call: TRBD2 (5 bases). Input material: naive CD4+ T cells from blood. The CDR3 DNA sequence: TGTGCCAGCAGCCTCTCGGGGTTGGTCAACAATGAGCAGTTCTTC. Translated, it gives CASSLSGLVNNEQFF. Using reference TRBV7-2 and TRBJ2-1 for the parts outside the CDR3, the full variable domain is GAGVSQSPSNKVTEKGKDVELRCDPISGHTALYWYRQSLGQGLEFLIYFQGNSAPDKSGLPSDRFSAERTGGSVSTLTIQRTQQEDSAVYLCASSLSGLVNNEQFFGPGTRLTVL.